The rows below give T cell receptor beta chains drawn from one sample of a study of cytomegalovirus exposure and HLA in healthy donors. Only in-frame clones appear in the TCRdb table, and some are missing; sequencing was by immunoSEQ multiplex PCR. The repertoire consists of approximately 160,000 clones, with approximately 86% occurring once and the leading ten covering around 2%. Material for sequencing was PBMCs. These receptors all come from a man aged 25 to 40 in good health and CMV-seropositive. The CDR3 runs from the conserved cysteine through the conserved F or W. A D gene is named only where the DNA matches it firmly. The size of a clone is reported for some rows only, either as once, few or many, or as a class for expanded clones.

CDR3nt: TGTGCCAGCAGCGCCCCCGACAGGGGGCAATCTGAGACAGATACGCAGTATTTT; CDR3aa: CASSAPDRGQSETDTQYF; len: 18; d_gene: TRBD1; j_gene: TRBJ2-3; v_gene: TRBV7-2; abundance: -
CDR3nt: TGTGCCAGCAGCTTCTTCGGGTACGAGCAGTACTTC; CDR3aa: CASSFFGYEQYF; len: 12; d_gene: -; j_gene: TRBJ2-7; v_gene: TRBV7-9; abundance: -
CDR3nt: TGTGCCAGCAGCCCCGAAGGAGGGACAGGGAAGGAGACCCAGTACTTC; CDR3aa: CASSPEGGTGKETQYF; len: 16; d_gene: TRBD1; j_gene: TRBJ2-5; v_gene: TRBV13; abundance: -
CDR3nt: TGTGCCAGCAGCGTGGAGGGATCTATCAACTATGGCTACACCTTC; CDR3aa: CASSVEGSINYGYTF; len: 15; d_gene: -; j_gene: TRBJ1-2; v_gene: TRBV9; abundance: -
CDR3nt: TGTGCCAGCAGGAAGGGGATAGAGAATTCACCCCTCCACTTT; CDR3aa: CASRKGIENSPLHF; len: 14; d_gene: -; j_gene: TRBJ1-6; v_gene: TRBV6-4; abundance: -
CDR3nt: TGTGCCAGCAGCAAAAGACAGAGCTACGAGCAGTACTTC; CDR3aa: CASSKRQSYEQYF; len: 13; d_gene: -; j_gene: TRBJ2-7; v_gene: TRBV5-6; abundance: -
CDR3nt: TGTGCCTGGAGTGTAGGCCAGGACTCTGGAAACACCATATATTTT; CDR3aa: CAWSVGQDSGNTIYF; len: 15; d_gene: -; j_gene: TRBJ1-3; v_gene: TRBV30; abundance: -
CDR3nt: TGTGCCAGCAGCTTAAGCACTAGCCCCAATGAGCAGTTCTTC; CDR3aa: CASSLSTSPNEQFF; len: 14; d_gene: -; j_gene: TRBJ2-1; v_gene: TRBV11-2; abundance: once
CDR3nt: TGTGCCAGCAGCTTCGGCACAGATACGCAGTATTTT; CDR3aa: CASSFGTDTQYF; len: 12; d_gene: -; j_gene: TRBJ2-3; v_gene: TRBV7-9; abundance: -
CDR3nt: TGTGCCAGCAGCCTAGGGAGGGGTCAAGATGGCTACACCTTC; CDR3aa: CASSLGRGQDGYTF; len: 14; d_gene: -; j_gene: TRBJ1-2; v_gene: TRBV7-2; abundance: -
CDR3nt: TGCAGCGTGGAAAAACTAGCGGGAGCCCTCAATGAGCAGTTCTTC; CDR3aa: CSVEKLAGALNEQFF; len: 15; d_gene: TRBD2; j_gene: TRBJ2-1; v_gene: TRBV29-1; abundance: -
CDR3nt: TGCGCCAGCAGCAACCGGGACAGAAATGAAAAACTGTTTTTT; CDR3aa: CASSNRDRNEKLFF; len: 14; d_gene: TRBD1; j_gene: TRBJ1-4; v_gene: TRBV10-2; abundance: -
CDR3nt: TGTGCCAGCAGTGAAGTAGTTTACACAGATACGCAGTATTTT; CDR3aa: CASSEVVYTDTQYF; len: 14; d_gene: -; j_gene: TRBJ2-3; v_gene: TRBV6-1; abundance: once
CDR3nt: TGTGCCAGCTCACTTCAGGGATCTAGCAATCAGCCCCAGCATTTT; CDR3aa: CASSLQGSSNQPQHF; len: 15; d_gene: -; j_gene: TRBJ1-5; v_gene: TRBV18; abundance: -
CDR3nt: TGTGCCAGCAGCCTCCTGGGGACAGGGGGCGAGCAGTACTTC; CDR3aa: CASSLLGTGGEQYF; len: 14; d_gene: TRBD1; j_gene: TRBJ2-7; v_gene: TRBV9; abundance: -
CDR3nt: TGCGCCAGCAGCCAAGATCGAGGGGAAGCGGGGGGCAATGAGCAGTTCTTC; CDR3aa: CASSQDRGEAGGNEQFF; len: 17; d_gene: TRBD2; j_gene: TRBJ2-1; v_gene: TRBV4-3; abundance: once
CDR3nt: TGTGCCAGCAGCTTAAGTCTGGCAGCAACTAATGAAAAACTGTTTTTT; CDR3aa: CASSLSLAATNEKLFF; len: 16; d_gene: -; j_gene: TRBJ1-4; v_gene: TRBV7-8; abundance: -
CDR3nt: TGTGCCAGCAGCTCAGGACAGGGAGGAGGCTACACCTTC; CDR3aa: CASSSGQGGGYTF; len: 13; d_gene: TRBD1; j_gene: TRBJ1-2; v_gene: TRBV7-2; abundance: once
CDR3nt: TGTGCCAGCAGACCTTATAGGGGCGCCGTACAGCCCCAGCATTTT; CDR3aa: CASRPYRGAVQPQHF; len: 15; d_gene: -; j_gene: TRBJ1-5; v_gene: TRBV6-4; abundance: -
CDR3nt: TGTGCCAGCAGTGAAGGGACAGGGGATAATTCACCCCTCCACTTT; CDR3aa: CASSEGTGDNSPLHF; len: 15; d_gene: TRBD1; j_gene: TRBJ1-6; v_gene: TRBV6-4; abundance: few
CDR3nt: TGCGCCAGCAGCCTACTAGACGAATCGAATGAGCAGTTCTTC; CDR3aa: CASSLLDESNEQFF; len: 14; d_gene: -; j_gene: TRBJ2-1; v_gene: TRBV5-1; abundance: -
CDR3nt: TGTGCCAGCACGGTCGCAGGTAGAAGTAACTATGGCTACACCTTC; CDR3aa: CASTVAGRSNYGYTF; len: 15; d_gene: -; j_gene: TRBJ1-2; v_gene: TRBV27; abundance: -
CDR3nt: TGTGCCAGCAGTTACGGAGATACCTACAATGAGCAGTTCTTC; CDR3aa: CASSYGDTYNEQFF; len: 14; d_gene: -; j_gene: TRBJ2-1; v_gene: TRBV6-5; abundance: once
CDR3nt: TGCGCCAGCAGCCAAGATACGGTTAAGGGGAACATTCAGTACTTC; CDR3aa: CASSQDTVKGNIQYF; len: 15; d_gene: -; j_gene: TRBJ2-4; v_gene: TRBV4-3; abundance: -
CDR3nt: TGTGCCAGCAGCAGGGGACAGGGAGGGGAGACCCAGTACTTC; CDR3aa: CASSRGQGGETQYF; len: 14; d_gene: TRBD1; j_gene: TRBJ2-5; v_gene: TRBV9; abundance: -
CDR3nt: TGTGCCAGCAGCTTAGAGCGGGGGACCTACAATGAGCAGTTCTTC; CDR3aa: CASSLERGTYNEQFF; len: 15; d_gene: TRBD2; j_gene: TRBJ2-1; v_gene: TRBV11-2; abundance: -
CDR3nt: TGTGCCTGGAGTGCCTGGGACAGGGGGTCAGATACGCAGTATTTT; CDR3aa: CAWSAWDRGSDTQYF; len: 15; d_gene: TRBD1; j_gene: TRBJ2-3; v_gene: TRBV30; abundance: -
CDR3nt: TGCGCCAGCAGCCGGACCGACAGTCGCCATCAGCCCCAGCATTTT; CDR3aa: CASSRTDSRHQPQHF; len: 15; d_gene: -; j_gene: TRBJ1-5; v_gene: TRBV4-1; abundance: once
CDR3nt: TGTGCCAGCAGCGAACAAATCGGGTTTTTCTACGAGCAGTACTTC; CDR3aa: CASSEQIGFFYEQYF; len: 15; d_gene: -; j_gene: TRBJ2-7; v_gene: TRBV14; abundance: -
CDR3nt: TGTGCCAGCAGCGTAGGGAGCGAGTACTACGAGCAGTACTTC; CDR3aa: CASSVGSEYYEQYF; len: 14; d_gene: -; j_gene: TRBJ2-7; v_gene: TRBV9; abundance: -
CDR3nt: TGTGCCAGCAGCTTATCCGCAACTAATGAAAAACTGTTTTTT; CDR3aa: CASSLSATNEKLFF; len: 14; d_gene: -; j_gene: TRBJ1-4; v_gene: TRBV5-4; abundance: once
CDR3nt: TGCGCCAGCAGCTTGCCCGGGGGGGACGAGCAGTACTTC; CDR3aa: CASSLPGGDEQYF; len: 13; d_gene: TRBD2; j_gene: TRBJ2-7; v_gene: TRBV5-1; abundance: few
CDR3nt: TGTGCCAGCAGCTCACAGGGGGCCCAGACCCAGTACTTC; CDR3aa: CASSSQGAQTQYF; len: 13; d_gene: TRBD1; j_gene: TRBJ2-5; v_gene: TRBV5-4; abundance: -
CDR3nt: TGTGCCAGCAAGCTAGCGGGGCAAGAGACCCAGTACTTC; CDR3aa: CASKLAGQETQYF; len: 13; d_gene: TRBD2; j_gene: TRBJ2-5; v_gene: TRBV25-1; abundance: -
CDR3nt: TGTGCCAGCAGTTACGACAGGCTCAATGAGCAGTTCTTC; CDR3aa: CASSYDRLNEQFF; len: 13; d_gene: -; j_gene: TRBJ2-1; v_gene: TRBV6-5; abundance: -
CDR3nt: TGCGCCAGCAGCCTCGATGGGGGGGGCCGGGGCAATGAGCAGTTCTTC; CDR3aa: CASSLDGGGRGNEQFF; len: 16; d_gene: -; j_gene: TRBJ2-1; v_gene: TRBV4-1; abundance: -
CDR3nt: TGTGCCATCAGTGAGCGGACAGTGGGTGGCTACACCTTC; CDR3aa: CAISERTVGGYTF; len: 13; d_gene: -; j_gene: TRBJ1-2; v_gene: TRBV10-3; abundance: once
CDR3nt: TGTGCCAGCAATGAACAGGGGTGGTACACTGAAGCTTTCTTT; CDR3aa: CASNEQGWYTEAFF; len: 14; d_gene: TRBD1; j_gene: TRBJ1-1; v_gene: TRBV6-1; abundance: -
CDR3nt: TGTGCCAGCAGCCCTACGTACTCCGACGGGACTGAAGCTTTCTTT; CDR3aa: CASSPTYSDGTEAFF; len: 15; d_gene: -; j_gene: TRBJ1-1; v_gene: TRBV9; abundance: -
CDR3nt: TGTGCCAGCTCACCCCCAACAGGGCCCGACTATGGCTACACCTTC; CDR3aa: CASSPPTGPDYGYTF; len: 15; d_gene: -; j_gene: TRBJ1-2; v_gene: TRBV18; abundance: -
CDR3nt: TGCGCCAGCAGCATGGCCTGGACAGGGGAGGGGAACACCATATATTTT; CDR3aa: CASSMAWTGEGNTIYF; len: 16; d_gene: TRBD1; j_gene: TRBJ1-3; v_gene: TRBV5-1; abundance: -
CDR3nt: TGTGCCAGCAGTTACTCGGCGAGAAGACAACGAGACGGCTCCTACGAGCAGTACTTC; CDR3aa: CASSYSARRQRDGSYEQYF; len: 19; d_gene: -; j_gene: TRBJ2-7; v_gene: TRBV6-7; abundance: once
CDR3nt: TGCAGCGGAGGGACAGGGGGACGGGAAAAACTGTTTTTT; CDR3aa: CSGGTGGREKLFF; len: 13; d_gene: TRBD1; j_gene: TRBJ1-4; v_gene: TRBV29-1; abundance: -
CDR3nt: TGCGCCAGCAGCCAAGGTACAGGGGGTATCGGGGAGCTGTTTTTT; CDR3aa: CASSQGTGGIGELFF; len: 15; d_gene: TRBD1; j_gene: TRBJ2-2; v_gene: TRBV4-1; abundance: once
CDR3nt: TGTGCCAGCAGCCAAGACACCCTAGAACTAGCGGGGACCTACGAGCAGTACTTC; CDR3aa: CASSQDTLELAGTYEQYF; len: 18; d_gene: TRBD2; j_gene: TRBJ2-7; v_gene: TRBV4-2; abundance: once
CDR3nt: TGTGCCAGTAGTCGGGGACTAGCGGGGGGGCTAGCCTACAATGAGCAGTTCTTC; CDR3aa: CASSRGLAGGLAYNEQFF; len: 18; d_gene: TRBD2; j_gene: TRBJ2-1; v_gene: TRBV19; abundance: -
CDR3nt: TGTGCCATCAGGCCGGGACAGGGGATTAATGAGCAGTTCTTC; CDR3aa: CAIRPGQGINEQFF; len: 14; d_gene: TRBD1; j_gene: TRBJ2-1; v_gene: TRBV10-3; abundance: -
CDR3nt: TGTGCCAGTAGTGGAACTCCCCGCGGCTATGGCTACACCTTC; CDR3aa: CASSGTPRGYGYTF; len: 14; d_gene: -; j_gene: TRBJ1-2; v_gene: TRBV19; abundance: -
CDR3nt: TGTGCCAGCAGTGCGGGGGGGGCGCTGGGCTATGGCTACACCTTC; CDR3aa: CASSAGGALGYGYTF; len: 15; d_gene: -; j_gene: TRBJ1-2; v_gene: TRBV6-1; abundance: -
CDR3nt: TGTGCCAGTAGAGGGGACAGTGACCGAAATTCACCCCTCCACTTT; CDR3aa: CASRGDSDRNSPLHF; len: 15; d_gene: TRBD1; j_gene: TRBJ1-6; v_gene: TRBV19; abundance: once
CDR3nt: TGCGCCAGCAGCCAAGAATCGACAGCCTTCTACGAGCAGTACTTC; CDR3aa: CASSQESTAFYEQYF; len: 15; d_gene: -; j_gene: TRBJ2-7; v_gene: TRBV4-3; abundance: -
CDR3nt: TGTGCCAGCAGCGGGGACAGTTCCCGGTACGAGCAGTACTTC; CDR3aa: CASSGDSSRYEQYF; len: 14; d_gene: TRBD1; j_gene: TRBJ2-7; v_gene: TRBV7-6; abundance: -
CDR3nt: TGTGCCAGTAGTAGGGACAGGGAGGGGTCCTACAATGAGCAGTTCTTC; CDR3aa: CASSRDREGSYNEQFF; len: 16; d_gene: TRBD1; j_gene: TRBJ2-1; v_gene: TRBV19; abundance: few
CDR3nt: TGCGCCAGCAGCTTGGAACCGGGACAGGGGGCTGATGTGTCTGGAAACACCATATATTTT; CDR3aa: CASSLEPGQGADVSGNTIYF; len: 20; d_gene: TRBD1; j_gene: TRBJ1-3; v_gene: TRBV5-1; abundance: -
CDR3nt: TGTGCCAGCAGTGAGAGGGATCAATCTTATGGCTACACCTTC; CDR3aa: CASSERDQSYGYTF; len: 14; d_gene: -; j_gene: TRBJ1-2; v_gene: TRBV6-1; abundance: -
CDR3nt: TGTGCCACTAAGACAGGGGGCAATTCGGGGGAAAAACTGTTTTTT; CDR3aa: CATKTGGNSGEKLFF; len: 15; d_gene: TRBD1; j_gene: TRBJ1-4; v_gene: TRBV11-2; abundance: -
CDR3nt: TGTGCCACTACACAGGGAAACTATAATTCACCCCTCCACTTT; CDR3aa: CATTQGNYNSPLHF; len: 14; d_gene: -; j_gene: TRBJ1-6; v_gene: TRBV19; abundance: -
CDR3nt: TGTGCTAGTGGTTTACTGCGGGGGGCCCAAGAGACCCAGTACTTC; CDR3aa: CASGLLRGAQETQYF; len: 15; d_gene: TRBD2; j_gene: TRBJ2-5; v_gene: TRBV12-5; abundance: -
CDR3nt: TGCGCCAGCAGCCAAGAAAAAGGAGGGGCACATGAAAAACTGTTTTTT; CDR3aa: CASSQEKGGAHEKLFF; len: 16; d_gene: -; j_gene: TRBJ1-4; v_gene: TRBV4-3; abundance: -
CDR3nt: TGCAGCGTTCCACAGCCCCCAACTAATGAAAAACTGTTTTTT; CDR3aa: CSVPQPPTNEKLFF; len: 14; d_gene: -; j_gene: TRBJ1-4; v_gene: TRBV29-1; abundance: once